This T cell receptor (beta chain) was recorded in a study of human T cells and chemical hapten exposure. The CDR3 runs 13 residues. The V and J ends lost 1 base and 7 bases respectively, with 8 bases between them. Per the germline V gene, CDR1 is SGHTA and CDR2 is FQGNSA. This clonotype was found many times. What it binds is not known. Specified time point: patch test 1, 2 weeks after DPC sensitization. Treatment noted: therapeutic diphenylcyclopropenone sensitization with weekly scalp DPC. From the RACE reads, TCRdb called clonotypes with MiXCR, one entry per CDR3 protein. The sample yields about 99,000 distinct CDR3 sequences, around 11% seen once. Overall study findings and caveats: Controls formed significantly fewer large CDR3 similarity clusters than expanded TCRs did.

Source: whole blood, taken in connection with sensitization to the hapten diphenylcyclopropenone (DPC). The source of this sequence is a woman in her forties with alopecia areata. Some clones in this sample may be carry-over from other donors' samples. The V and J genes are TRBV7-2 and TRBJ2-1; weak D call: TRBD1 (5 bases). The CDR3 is CASSLGTYNEQFF. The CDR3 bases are TGTGCCAGCAGCTTAGGGACATATAATGAGCAGTTCTTC.